The 20 T cell receptor beta chains below all came from one sample that was sequenced in a study of blood T cell repertoires in COVID-19. Libraries were prepared by immunoSEQ multiplex PCR; TCRdb keeps only in-frame clonotypes and omits some of them. This table has roughly 400,000 clones, under 90% appearing once. What was sequenced was PBMCs or T cells enriched from blood (not recorded which). These receptors were taken from a woman in her 30s who had recovered from COVID-19.

The chain links TRBV4-1 to TRBJ1-5; D remains unclear. The CDR3 runs to 16 residues. Germline-derived CDR1 and CDR2 are MGHRA and YSYEKL. The germline V and J ends were trimmed by 1 base and 6 bases, with 16 bases remaining between them. CDR3 DNA: TGCGCCAGCAGCCAAGTTGGCGCGGGGTTAGGTCAGCCCCAGCATTTT. It yields the protein CASSQVGAGLGQPQHF.

The chain links TRBV19 to TRBJ2-5; the D gene is possibly TRBD2 (7 bases). Germline V gene data show CDR1 as LNHDA and CDR2 as SQIVND (reference sequence). V gave up 9 bases and J gave up 3 bases, with 20 bases separating them. This CDR3 contains 15 residues. The CDR3 here is CASRIWGGGKETQYF. The DNA of the CDR3 is TGTGCCAGCAGAATATGGGGGGGCGGAAAAGAGACCCAGTACTTC.

The genes are TRBV18 and TRBJ1-1, with 10 bases identical to TRBD1. Germline V gives CDR1 KGHSH, CDR2 LQKENI. The CDR3 runs to 15 residues. Trimming took 6 bases from V and 4 from J; bases not matched to a gene: 8. This CDR3 is CASSSQTGGTTEAFF. DNA of the CDR3: TGTGCCAGCTCCTCTCAGACAGGGGGCACCACTGAAGCTTTCTTT.

V and J are TRBV5-4 and TRBJ2-1; tentative D call: TRBD1 (6 bases). V shed 3 bases and J shed 2 bases, with 12 bases lying between them. Germline assignment: CDR1 SGHNT and CDR2 YYREEE (reference sequence). The CDR3 covers 15 residues. The CDR3 region is CASSSPGVPYNEQFF. CDR3 bases: TGTGCCAGCAGCTCCCCAGGGGTTCCCTACAATGAGCAGTTCTTC.

The J gene is TRBJ2-3, the V gene TRBV2, with 7 bases identical to TRBD2. Germline CDR1 and CDR2: SNHLY and FYNNEI. The CDR3 has 12 amino acids. CDR3: CVTSAGTDTQYF. CDR3 bases: TGTGTTACTAGCGCGGGCACAGATACGCAGTATTTT.

The J gene is TRBJ1-5, the V gene TRBV19; 8 bases match TRBD1. Germline values: CDR1 LNHDA, CDR2 SQIVND (reference sequence). The length of the CDR3 is 16 residues. The V and J ends lost 6 bases and 4 bases, in that order; junction bases with no gene match: 11. CDR3 sequence reads: CASRARRDRWNQPQHF. In DNA, the CDR3 is TGTGCCAGTAGGGCTCGCCGGGACAGGTGGAATCAGCCCCAGCATTTT.

The chain has TRBV27 and TRBJ1-1; D possibly corresponds to TRBD1 (6 bases). The CDR3 covers 14 residues. Germline CDR1 is MNHEY and CDR2 is SMNVEV (reference sequence). Trimming pared 6 bases from V and 5 bases from J, leaving 16 bases between. The CDR3 DNA sequence: TGTGCCAGCAGGCCAACAGGGCCAGGAACTGAAGCTTTCTTT. The encoded protein is CASRPTGPGTEAFF.

This clone was detected ten times or more. The J gene is TRBJ1-6, the V gene TRBV2; TRBD1 agrees at 7 bases. Germline lookup yields CDR1 SNHLY and CDR2 FYNNEI. This CDR3 is 13 amino acids long. The trim removed 9 bases at V and 6 bases at J, leaving 5 bases unmatched. The CDR3 here is CASGTEPNSPLHF. CDR3 coding DNA: TGTGCCAGTGGGACAGAACCTAATTCACCCCTCCACTTT.

The chain has TRBV7-2 and TRBJ1-2; the match to TRBD1 covers 8 bases. Germline CDR1 SGHTA, CDR2 FQGNSA. J gave up 4 bases and V 6 bases, and 4 bases lay outside the gene matches. The CDR3 has 13 amino acids. CDR3 coding DNA: TGTGCCAGCAGTCGAACAGGGGGCTATGGCTACACCTTC. This encodes CASSRTGGYGYTF.

Turning to this clone: This same CDR3 is encoded by further DNA sequences in the sample. The CDR3 sequence is CASSVRDSGNTIYF. CDR3 nucleotide sequence: TGTGCCAGCAGCGTGAGGGACTCTGGAAACACCATATATTTT. The rearrangement links TRBV9 to TRBJ1-3, with D hard to call. CDR1 SGDLS and CDR2 YYNGEE come from the germline V gene. V was pared by 2 bases and J by 0 bases, with 6 bases between. This CDR3 has 14 amino acids.

The chain has TRBV23-1 and TRBJ2-3; D unclear. TRBV23-1 has ORF status, its function being uncertain. The CDR3 sequence is 16 residues long. Trimming took 0 bases from V and 4 from J, leaving 14 bases between them. DNA of the CDR3: TGCGCCAGCAGTCAATCTGTCACCCCCCTAGCAGATACGCAGTATTTT. It yields the protein CASSQSVTPLADTQYF.

V and J are TRBV5-1 and TRBJ2-1; no reliable D call. The CDR3 has 14 residues. V lost 0 bases and J 8 bases, leaving 12 bases between the germline ends. From germline, CDR1 is SGHRS and CDR2 YFSETQ. CDR3 DNA sequence: TGCGCCAGCAGCTTGGACTGGAGTGTCCATGAGCAGTTCTTC. This sequence encodes CASSLDWSVHEQFF.

The chain carries TRBV9 and TRBJ2-5; TRBD2 is a possible D gene (5 bases). Deletions cut 4 bases from V and 2 bases from J, with 15 bases between. The CDR3 is 15 residues long. Germline loops: CDR1 SGDLS, CDR2 YYNGEE. This CDR3 is CASSPESSGQETQYF. The DNA of the CDR3 is TGTGCCAGCAGCCCCGAGTCTTCGGGGCAAGAGACCCAGTACTTC.

This chain links TRBV6-1 with TRBJ2-4, with 9 bases fitting TRBD1. From germline, CDR1 is MNHNS and CDR2 SASEGT. The CDR3 sequence is 16 residues long. V was clipped by 2 bases and J by 2 bases; unmatched bases: 4. The CDR3 DNA reads as TGTGCCAGCAGTGAAACAGGGACAGGGCCCAAAAACATTCAGTACTTC. It specifies CASSETGTGPKNIQYF.

The V and J genes are TRBV4-1 and TRBJ1-1; D is undetermined. This CDR3 region has 14 residues. CDR1 is MGHRA, CDR2 YSYEKL, per germline. V lost 4 bases and J lost 1, with 10 bases in between. CDR3 bases: TGCGCCAGCAGCCTATACCGGGAGAACACTGAAGCTTTCTTT. Protein sequence: CASSLYRENTEAFF.

The rearrangement uses TRBV12-3 or TRBV12-4 and TRBJ1-2; TRBD1 matches 7 bases. This CDR3 is 13 amino acids long. J lost 2 bases, V lost 7 bases, and 4 bases had no gene match. CDR3 region: CASTMDRNYGYTF. CDR3 bases: TGTGCCAGCACCATGGACAGGAACTATGGCTACACCTTC.

This clone has more than one count but fewer than ten. This rearrangement joins TRBV12-3 or TRBV12-4 to TRBJ1-1; possible D gene TRBD1, 6 bases. The CDR3 consists of 12 residues. Trimming cost V 2 bases and J 7 bases, with 8 bases left between them. CDR3 loop: CASSLFRGEAFF. The DNA of the CDR3 is TGTGCCAGCAGTTTATTCAGGGGTGAAGCTTTCTTT.

The chain is built from TRBV7-6 and TRBJ1-3, with a weak D call TRBD1 (5 bases). Germline loops: CDR1 SGHVS, CDR2 FNYEAQ. The V end lost 4 bases, the J end lost 1 base, and 11 bases lay between the germline ends. This CDR3 has 15 amino acids. DNA for the CDR3: TGTGCCAGCAGCTGCGTCAGGGTTTCTGGAAACACCATATATTTT. Protein product: CASSCVRVSGNTIYF. Full variable domain (missing parts from reference TRBV7-6 and TRBJ1-3): GAGVSQSPRYKVTKRGQDVALRCDPISGHVSLYWYRQALGQGPEFLTYFNYEAQQDKSGLPNDRFSAERPEGSISTLTIQRTEQRDSAMYRCASSCVRVSGNTIYFGEGSWLTVV.

This clone was detected only a few times. The chain joins TRBV27 to TRBJ2-2; TRBD1 matches 10 bases. This CDR3 has 17 residues. After removal of 1 base from V and 6 bases from J, the junction contained 8 bases not matched to a gene. Germline CDR1 reads MNHEY; CDR2 reads SMNVEV (reference sequence). DNA for the CDR3: TGTGCCAGCAGTTTATTAAGGGACAGGGGCCGTCCCGGGGAGCTGTTTTTT. As protein: CASSLLRDRGRPGELFF.

The chain recombines TRBV3-1 (or the pseudogene TRBV3-2) with TRBJ2-7; D is possibly TRBD1 (6 bases). V was pared by 4 bases and J by 2 bases, with 18 bases between. Germline lookup yields CDR1 LGHDT and CDR2 YNNKEL (reference sequence). CDR3 length: 16 residues. The CDR3: CASSPQTGRSPYEQYF. CDR3 nucleotides: TGTGCCAGCAGCCCACAGACAGGAAGAAGTCCCTACGAGCAGTACTTC.